This T cell receptor (beta chain) was sequenced during a study of OX40 agonist ivuxolimab in advanced cancers. This table comes from immunoSEQ multiplex PCR, and its TCRdb copy is limited to in-frame clones, with some not included. This table holds about 61,000 clones, about 88% found once. There are 14 residues in the CDR3. Germline CDR1 reads MDHEN; CDR2 reads SYDVKM. V gave up 6 bases and J gave up 1 base, with 13 bases separating them. The sequencing here drew on CD4+ or CD8+ T cells sorted from blood, taken in a trial of the OX40 agonist ivuxolimab. This chain joins TRBV28 and TRBJ2-7; D is perhaps TRBD2 (6 bases). The sequence came from an adult with an advanced solid tumor such as melanoma, head and neck, liver or kidney cancer. CDR3 loop: CASRNRDLSYEQYF. CDR3 sequence (DNA): TGTGCCAGCAGAAATAGGGACTTGTCCTACGAGCAGTACTTC.